This is a list of T cell receptor beta chains from one sample in a study of T cells in Graves' hyperthyroidism and ophthalmopathy. A single record per CDR3 protein comes from TCRdb applying MiXCR to the multiplex PCR reads. The sample carries around 600,000 distinct CDR3 sequences, roughly 15% recorded once. Input material: blood. The receptors were gathered from a woman between 50 and 59 years old with Graves' ophthalmopathy. The CDR3 runs from the conserved cysteine through the conserved F or W. The D gene is left open where the match is weak. A clone size is listed for some rows: how often the clone was seen (once, few, many), or a class if it is expanded.

D: -
V: TRBV24-1
size: many
J: TRBJ2-2
DNA: TGTGCCACCAGTGAACGGAGTACGGGTACGAACACCGGGGAGCTGTTTTTT
CDR3: CATSERSTGTNTGELFF

D: -
V: TRBV29-1
size: many
J: TRBJ1-1
DNA: TGCAGCGTTGAGGTTGGGGTCACTGAAGCTTTCTTT
CDR3: CSVEVGVTEAFF

D: -
V: TRBV18
size: many
J: TRBJ2-1
DNA: TGTGCCAGCTCACCATCGGACGGCTGGAGCTCCTACAATGAGCAGTTCTTC
CDR3: CASSPSDGWSSYNEQFF

D: TRBD2
V: TRBV15
size: few
J: TRBJ2-1
DNA: TGTGCCACCAGCAGAGAACTAGCGGCAATCGGTGGTGAGCAGTTCTTC
CDR3: CATSRELAAIGGEQFF

D: -
V: TRBV5-6
size: many
J: TRBJ2-7
DNA: TGTGCCAGCAGCTTGACTGGTGGGAAACGCTACGAGCAGTACTTC
CDR3: CASSLTGGKRYEQYF

D: TRBD1
V: TRBV7-2
size: many
J: TRBJ1-2
DNA: TGTGCCAGCAGCTTTACTGGGACAGGAGCTAACTATGGCTACACCTTC
CDR3: CASSFTGTGANYGYTF

D: TRBD2
V: TRBV14
size: -
J: TRBJ2-1
DNA: TGTGCCAGCAGCCTACCGGGACTAGCTTTCAATGGGCAGTTCTTC
CDR3: CASSLPGLAFNGQFF

D: TRBD2
V: TRBV20-1
size: many
J: TRBJ2-7
DNA: TGCAGTGCTAGAGTAGCGGGAGGGCCTCGCGAGCAGTACTTC
CDR3: CSARVAGGPREQYF

D: -
V: TRBV20-1
size: many
J: TRBJ2-5
DNA: TGCAGTGCTAGAGCACCGGGAAAGGAGACCCAGTACTTC
CDR3: CSARAPGKETQYF

D: -
V: TRBV4-3
size: few
J: TRBJ1-4
DNA: TGCGCCAGCAGCCAAGATGGGCAGTACAGGGTAGGTGAAAAACTGTTTTTT
CDR3: CASSQDGQYRVGEKLFF

D: -
V: TRBV12-3/TRBV12-4
size: -
J: TRBJ2-2
DNA: TGTGCCACCCAAGAACAGGCGAACACCGGGGAGCTGTTTTTT
CDR3: CATQEQANTGELFF